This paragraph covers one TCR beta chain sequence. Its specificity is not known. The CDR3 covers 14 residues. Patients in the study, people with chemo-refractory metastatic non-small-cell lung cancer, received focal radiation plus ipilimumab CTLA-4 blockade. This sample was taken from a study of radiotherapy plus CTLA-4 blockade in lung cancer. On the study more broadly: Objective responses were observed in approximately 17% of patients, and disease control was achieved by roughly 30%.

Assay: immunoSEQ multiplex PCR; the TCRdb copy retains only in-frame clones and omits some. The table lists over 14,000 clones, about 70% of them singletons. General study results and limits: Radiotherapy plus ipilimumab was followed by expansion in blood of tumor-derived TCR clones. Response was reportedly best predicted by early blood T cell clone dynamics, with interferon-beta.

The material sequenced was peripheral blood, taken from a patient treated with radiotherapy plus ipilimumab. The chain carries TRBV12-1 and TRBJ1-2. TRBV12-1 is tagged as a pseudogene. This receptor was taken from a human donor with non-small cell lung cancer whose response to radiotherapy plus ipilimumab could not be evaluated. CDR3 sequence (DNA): TGTGCCAGCAGCTTTGTTTACAGGGAGGGAGGCTACACCTTC. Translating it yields CASSFVYREGGYTF.